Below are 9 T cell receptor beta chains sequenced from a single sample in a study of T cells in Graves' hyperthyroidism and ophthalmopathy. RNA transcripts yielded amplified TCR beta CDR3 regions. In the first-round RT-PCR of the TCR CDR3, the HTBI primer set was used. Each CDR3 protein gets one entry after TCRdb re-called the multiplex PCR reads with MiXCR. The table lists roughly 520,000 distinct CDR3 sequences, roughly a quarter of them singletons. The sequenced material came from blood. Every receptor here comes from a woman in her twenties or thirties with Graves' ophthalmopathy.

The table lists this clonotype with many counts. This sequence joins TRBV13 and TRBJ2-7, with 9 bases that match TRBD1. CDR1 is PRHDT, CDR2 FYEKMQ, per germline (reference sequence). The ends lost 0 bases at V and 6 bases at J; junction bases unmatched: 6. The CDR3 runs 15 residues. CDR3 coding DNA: TGTGCCAGCAGCTTAGGGTTAACAGGGGGCCCCGAGCAGTACTTC. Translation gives CASSLGLTGGPEQYF.

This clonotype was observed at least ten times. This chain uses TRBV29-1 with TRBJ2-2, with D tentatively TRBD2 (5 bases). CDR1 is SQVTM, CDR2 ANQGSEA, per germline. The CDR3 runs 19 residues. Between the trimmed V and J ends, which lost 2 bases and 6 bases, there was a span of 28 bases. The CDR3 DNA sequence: TGCAGCGTTGAAAGATCGGGTAGCGATACAGCGTACGGTCCCGGGGAGCTGTTTTTT. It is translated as CSVERSGSDTAYGPGELFF.

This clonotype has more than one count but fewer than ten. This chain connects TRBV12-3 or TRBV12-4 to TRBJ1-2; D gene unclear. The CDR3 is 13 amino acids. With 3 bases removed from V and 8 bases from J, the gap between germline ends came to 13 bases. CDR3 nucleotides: TGTGCCAGCAGTTTGTCTTACAGAAAGGGCTACACCTTC. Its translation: CASSLSYRKGYTF.

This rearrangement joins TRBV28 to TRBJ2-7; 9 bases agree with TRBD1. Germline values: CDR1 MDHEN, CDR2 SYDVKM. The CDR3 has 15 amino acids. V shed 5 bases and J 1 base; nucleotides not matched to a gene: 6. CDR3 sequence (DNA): TGTGCCAGCAGTACAGGGGGCCTAGGTTCCTACGAGCAGTACTTC. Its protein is CASSTGGLGSYEQYF. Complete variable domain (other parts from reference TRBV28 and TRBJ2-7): DVKVTQSSRYLVKRTGEKVFLECVQDMDHENMFWYRQDPGLGLRLIYFSYDVKMKEKGDIPEGYSVSREKKERFSLILESASTNQTSMYLCASSTGGLGSYEQYFGPGTRLTVT.

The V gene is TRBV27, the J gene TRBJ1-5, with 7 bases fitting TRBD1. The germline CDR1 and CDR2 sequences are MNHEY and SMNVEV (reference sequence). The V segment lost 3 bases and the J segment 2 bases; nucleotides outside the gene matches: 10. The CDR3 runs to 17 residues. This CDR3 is CASSFTSGGLRNQPQHF. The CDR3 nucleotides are TGTGCCAGCAGTTTCACTTCAGGGGGGCTGCGCAATCAGCCCCAGCATTTT.

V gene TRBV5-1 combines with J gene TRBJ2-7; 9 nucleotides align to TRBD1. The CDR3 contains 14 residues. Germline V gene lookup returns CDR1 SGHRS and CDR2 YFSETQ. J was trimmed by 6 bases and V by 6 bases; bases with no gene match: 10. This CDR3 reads CASTSGDRDGEQYF. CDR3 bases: TGCGCCAGCACTTCGGGGGACAGGGACGGCGAGCAGTACTTC.

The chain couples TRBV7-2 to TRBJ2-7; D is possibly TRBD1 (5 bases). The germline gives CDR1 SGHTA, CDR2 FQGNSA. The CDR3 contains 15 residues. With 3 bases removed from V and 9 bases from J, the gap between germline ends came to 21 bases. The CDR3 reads CASSLTVGRVSSQYF. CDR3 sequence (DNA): TGTGCCAGCAGCTTGACCGTGGGCAGGGTATCCTCGCAGTACTTC.

The CDR3 sequence: CASSPGDRDLETQYF. Written as DNA, the CDR3 is TGTGCCAGCAGTCCGGGGGACAGGGATTTGGAGACCCAGTACTTC. V is TRBV6-2 or TRBV6-3 and J is TRBJ2-5, with 9 bases fitting TRBD1. The CDR3 has 15 amino acids. Unmatched junction bases numbered 9, after V lost 5 bases and J lost 5 bases. The germline gives CDR1 MNHEY, CDR2 SVGEGT.

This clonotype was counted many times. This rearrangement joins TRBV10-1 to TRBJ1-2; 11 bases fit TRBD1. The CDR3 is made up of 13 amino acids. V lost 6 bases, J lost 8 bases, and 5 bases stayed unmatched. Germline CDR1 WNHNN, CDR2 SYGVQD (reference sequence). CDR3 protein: CASSPGTGGGYTF. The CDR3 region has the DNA TGCGCCAGCAGCCCCGGGACAGGGGGAGGCTACACCTTC.